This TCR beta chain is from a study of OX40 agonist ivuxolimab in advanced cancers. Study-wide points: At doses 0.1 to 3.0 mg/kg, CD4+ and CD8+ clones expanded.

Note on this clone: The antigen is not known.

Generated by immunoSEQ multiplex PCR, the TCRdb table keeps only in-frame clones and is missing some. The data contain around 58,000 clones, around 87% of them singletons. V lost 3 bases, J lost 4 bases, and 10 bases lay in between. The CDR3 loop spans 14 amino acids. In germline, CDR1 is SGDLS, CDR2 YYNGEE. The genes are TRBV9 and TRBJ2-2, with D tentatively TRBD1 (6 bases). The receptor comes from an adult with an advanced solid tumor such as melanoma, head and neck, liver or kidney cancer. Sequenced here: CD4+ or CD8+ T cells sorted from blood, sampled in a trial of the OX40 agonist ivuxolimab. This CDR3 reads CASSATGTTGELFF. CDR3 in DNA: TGTGCCAGCAGCGCGACAGGCACCACCGGGGAGCTGTTTTTT. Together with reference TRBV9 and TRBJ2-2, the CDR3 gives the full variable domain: DSGVTQTPKHLITATGQRVTLRCSPRSGDLSVYWYQQSLDQGLQFLIQYYNGEERAKGNILERFSAQQFPDLHSELNLSSLELGDSALYFCASSATGTTGELFFGEGSRLTVL.